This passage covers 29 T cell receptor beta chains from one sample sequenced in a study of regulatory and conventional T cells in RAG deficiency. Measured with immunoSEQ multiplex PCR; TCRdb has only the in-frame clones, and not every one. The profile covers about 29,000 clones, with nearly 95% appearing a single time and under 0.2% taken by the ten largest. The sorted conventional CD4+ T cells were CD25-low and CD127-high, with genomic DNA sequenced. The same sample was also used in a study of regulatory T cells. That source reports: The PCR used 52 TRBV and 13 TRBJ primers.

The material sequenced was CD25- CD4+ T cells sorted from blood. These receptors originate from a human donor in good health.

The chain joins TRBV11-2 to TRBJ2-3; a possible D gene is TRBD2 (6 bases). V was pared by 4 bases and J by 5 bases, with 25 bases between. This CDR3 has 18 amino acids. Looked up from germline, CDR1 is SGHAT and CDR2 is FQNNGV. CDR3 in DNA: TGTGCCAGCAGCTCGTTCGGACCAGCGGGTCCTGCGGGAGATACGCAGTATTTT. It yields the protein CASSSFGPAGPAGDTQYF.

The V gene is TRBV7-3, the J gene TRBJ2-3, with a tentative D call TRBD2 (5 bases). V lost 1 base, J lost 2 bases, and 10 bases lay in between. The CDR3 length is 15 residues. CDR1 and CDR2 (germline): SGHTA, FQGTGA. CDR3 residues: CASSLSSDPTDTQYF. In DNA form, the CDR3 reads TGTGCCAGCAGCTTAAGTAGCGACCCCACAGATACGCAGTATTTT.

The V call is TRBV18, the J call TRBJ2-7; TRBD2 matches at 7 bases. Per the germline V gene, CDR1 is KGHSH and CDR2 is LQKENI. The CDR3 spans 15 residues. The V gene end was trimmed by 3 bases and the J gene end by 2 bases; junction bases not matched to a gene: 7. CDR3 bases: TGTGCCAGCTCACCGGGGGGGACTTTGGCCTACGAGCAGTACTTC. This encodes CASSPGGTLAYEQYF.

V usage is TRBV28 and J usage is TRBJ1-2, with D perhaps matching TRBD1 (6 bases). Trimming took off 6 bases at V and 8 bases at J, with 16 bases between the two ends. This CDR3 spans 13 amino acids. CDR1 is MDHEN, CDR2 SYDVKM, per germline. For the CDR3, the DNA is TGTGCCAGCAGCGGAACAGGGTCGCAGGGCTACACCTTC. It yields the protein CASSGTGSQGYTF.

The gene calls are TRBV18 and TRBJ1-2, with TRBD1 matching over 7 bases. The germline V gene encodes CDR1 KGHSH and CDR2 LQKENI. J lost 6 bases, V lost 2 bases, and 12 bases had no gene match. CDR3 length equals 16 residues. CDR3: CASSPISGQAPDGYTF. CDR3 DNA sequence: TGTGCCAGCTCACCAATCTCCGGACAGGCTCCGGATGGCTACACCTTC.

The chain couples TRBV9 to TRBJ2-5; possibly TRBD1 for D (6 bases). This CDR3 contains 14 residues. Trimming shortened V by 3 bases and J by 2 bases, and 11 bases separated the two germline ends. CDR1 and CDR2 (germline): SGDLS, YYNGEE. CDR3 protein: CASSARTAQETQYF. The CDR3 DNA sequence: TGTGCCAGCAGCGCCCGGACAGCTCAAGAGACCCAGTACTTC.

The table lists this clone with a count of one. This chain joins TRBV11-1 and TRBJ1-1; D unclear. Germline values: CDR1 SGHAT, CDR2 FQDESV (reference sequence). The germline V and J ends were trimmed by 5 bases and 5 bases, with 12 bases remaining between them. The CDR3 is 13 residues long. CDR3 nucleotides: TGTGCCAGCAGCGTCGGGATGAGGACTGAAGCTTTCTTT. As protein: CASSVGMRTEAFF. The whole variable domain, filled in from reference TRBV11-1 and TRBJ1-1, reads EAEVAQSPRYKITEKSQAVAFWCDPISGHATLYWYRQILGQGPELLVQFQDESVVDDSQLPKDRFSAERLKGVDSTLKIQPAELGDSAMYLCASSVGMRTEAFFGQGTRLTVV.

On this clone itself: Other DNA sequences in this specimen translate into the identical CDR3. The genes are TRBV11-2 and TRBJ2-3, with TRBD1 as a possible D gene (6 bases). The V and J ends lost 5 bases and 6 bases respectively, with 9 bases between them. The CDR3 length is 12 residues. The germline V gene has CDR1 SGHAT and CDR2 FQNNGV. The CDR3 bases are TGTGCCAGCAGCCCAGGGGCGGATACGCAGTATTTT. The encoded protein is CASSPGADTQYF.

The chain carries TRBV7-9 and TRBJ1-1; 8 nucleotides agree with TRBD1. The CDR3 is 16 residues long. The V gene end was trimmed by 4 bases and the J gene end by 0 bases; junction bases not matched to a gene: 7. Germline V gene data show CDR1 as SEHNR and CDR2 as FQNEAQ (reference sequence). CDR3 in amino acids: CASSSSSTGVNTEAFF. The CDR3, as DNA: TGTGCCAGCAGCTCAAGCTCGACAGGGGTGAACACTGAAGCTTTCTTT.

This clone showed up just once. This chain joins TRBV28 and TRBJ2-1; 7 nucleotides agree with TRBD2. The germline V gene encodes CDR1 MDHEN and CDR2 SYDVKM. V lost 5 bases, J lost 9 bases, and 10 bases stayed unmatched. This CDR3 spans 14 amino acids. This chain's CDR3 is CASSVMQAGSEQFF. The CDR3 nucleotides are TGTGCCAGCAGTGTGATGCAAGCGGGGAGTGAGCAGTTCTTC.

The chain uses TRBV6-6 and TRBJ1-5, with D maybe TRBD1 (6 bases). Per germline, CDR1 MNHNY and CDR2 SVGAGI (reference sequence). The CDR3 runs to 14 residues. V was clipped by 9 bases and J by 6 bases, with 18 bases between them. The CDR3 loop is CASSRGAQVQPQHF. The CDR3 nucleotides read TGTGCCAGTTCGCGGGGGGCTCAAGTTCAGCCCCAGCATTTT.

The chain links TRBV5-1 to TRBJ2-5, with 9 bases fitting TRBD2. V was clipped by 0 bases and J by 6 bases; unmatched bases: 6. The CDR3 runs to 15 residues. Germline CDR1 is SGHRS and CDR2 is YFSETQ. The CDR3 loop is CASSLAGGGAKTQYF. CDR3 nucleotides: TGCGCCAGCAGCTTGGCCGGCGGGGGGGCCAAGACCCAGTACTTC. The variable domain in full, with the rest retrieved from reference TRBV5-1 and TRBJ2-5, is KAGVTQTPRYLIKTRGQQVTLSCSPISGHRSVSWYQQTPGQGLQFLFEYFSETQRNKGNFPGRFSGRQFSNSRSEMNVSTLELGDSALYLCASSLAGGGAKTQYFGPGTRLLVL.

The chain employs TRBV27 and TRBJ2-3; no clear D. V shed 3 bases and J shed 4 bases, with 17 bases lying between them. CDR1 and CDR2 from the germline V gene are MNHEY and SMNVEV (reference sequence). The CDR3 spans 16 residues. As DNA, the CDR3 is TGTGCCAGCAGTTTCTATACCTCTCAGGTGGCAGATACGCAGTATTTT. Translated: CASSFYTSQVADTQYF.

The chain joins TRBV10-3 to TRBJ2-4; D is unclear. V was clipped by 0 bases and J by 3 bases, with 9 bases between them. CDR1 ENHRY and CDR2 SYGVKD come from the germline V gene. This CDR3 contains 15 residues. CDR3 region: CAISESPVVKNIQYF. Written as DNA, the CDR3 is TGTGCCATCAGTGAGTCTCCGGTTGTCAAAAACATTCAGTACTTC.

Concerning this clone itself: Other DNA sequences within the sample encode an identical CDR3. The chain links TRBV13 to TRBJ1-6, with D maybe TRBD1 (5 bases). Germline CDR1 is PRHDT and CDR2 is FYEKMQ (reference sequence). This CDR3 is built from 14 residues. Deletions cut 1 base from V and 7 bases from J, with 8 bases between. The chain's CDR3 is CASSLVGPNSPLHF. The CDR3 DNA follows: TGTGCCAGCAGCTTAGTGGGGCCAAATTCACCCCTCCACTTT. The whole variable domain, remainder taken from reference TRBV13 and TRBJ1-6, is AAGVIQSPRHLIKEKRETATLKCYPIPRHDTVYWYQQGPGQDPQFLISFYEKMQSDKGSIPDRFSAQQFSDYHSELNMSSLELGDSALYFCASSLVGPNSPLHFGNGTRLTVT.

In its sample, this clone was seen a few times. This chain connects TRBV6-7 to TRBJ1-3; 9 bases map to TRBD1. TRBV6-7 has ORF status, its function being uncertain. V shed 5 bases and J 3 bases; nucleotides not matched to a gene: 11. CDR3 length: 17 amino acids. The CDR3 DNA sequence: TGTGCCAGCAGTCTTTTGGGACAGGGTCTATTTGGAAACACCATATATTTT. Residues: CASSLLGQGLFGNTIYF.

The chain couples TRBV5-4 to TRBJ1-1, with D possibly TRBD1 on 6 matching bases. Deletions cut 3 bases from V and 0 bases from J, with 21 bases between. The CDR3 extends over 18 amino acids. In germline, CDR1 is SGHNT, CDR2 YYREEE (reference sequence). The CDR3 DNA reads TGTGCCAGCAGCTCTCCCGGTGGGGGGGCCAAGATGAACACTGAAGCTTTCTTT. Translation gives CASSSPGGGAKMNTEAFF.

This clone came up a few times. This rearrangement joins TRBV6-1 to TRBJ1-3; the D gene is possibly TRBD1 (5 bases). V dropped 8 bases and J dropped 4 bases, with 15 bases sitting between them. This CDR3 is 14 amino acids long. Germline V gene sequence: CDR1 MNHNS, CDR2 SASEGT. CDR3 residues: CASRKGWTGNTIYF. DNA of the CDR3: TGTGCCAGCCGGAAGGGGTGGACCGGAAACACCATATATTTT.

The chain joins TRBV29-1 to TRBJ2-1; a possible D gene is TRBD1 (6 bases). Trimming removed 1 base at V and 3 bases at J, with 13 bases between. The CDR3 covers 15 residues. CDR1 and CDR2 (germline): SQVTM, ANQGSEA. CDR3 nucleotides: TGCAGCGTTGAAGGTGAGGGGGAATACTACAATGAGCAGTTCTTC. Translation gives CSVEGEGEYYNEQFF.

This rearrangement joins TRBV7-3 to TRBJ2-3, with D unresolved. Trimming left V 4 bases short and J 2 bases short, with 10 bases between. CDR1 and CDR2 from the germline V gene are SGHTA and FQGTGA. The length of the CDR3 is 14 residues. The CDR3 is CASSSGATTDTQYF. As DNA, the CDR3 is TGTGCCAGCAGCTCCGGAGCAACCACAGATACGCAGTATTTT.

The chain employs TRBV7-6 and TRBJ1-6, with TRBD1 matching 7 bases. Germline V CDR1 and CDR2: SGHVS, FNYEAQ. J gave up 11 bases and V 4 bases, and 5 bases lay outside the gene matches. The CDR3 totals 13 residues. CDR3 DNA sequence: TGTGCCAGCAGCTCAGGACAGGCGGCACCCCTCCACTTT. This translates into CASSSGQAAPLHF.

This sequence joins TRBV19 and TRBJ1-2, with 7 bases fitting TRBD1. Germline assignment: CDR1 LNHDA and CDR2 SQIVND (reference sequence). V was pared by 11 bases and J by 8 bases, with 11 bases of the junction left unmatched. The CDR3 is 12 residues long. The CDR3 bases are TGTGCCGCCAGTCAACAGGGGCGAGGCTACACCTTC. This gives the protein CAASQQGRGYTF. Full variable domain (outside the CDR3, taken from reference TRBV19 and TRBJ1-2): DGGITQSPKYLFRKEGQNVTLSCEQNLNHDAMYWYRQDPGQGLRLIYYSQIVNDFQKGDIAEGYSVSREKKESFPLTVTSAQKNPTAFYLCAASQQGRGYTFGSGTRLTVV.

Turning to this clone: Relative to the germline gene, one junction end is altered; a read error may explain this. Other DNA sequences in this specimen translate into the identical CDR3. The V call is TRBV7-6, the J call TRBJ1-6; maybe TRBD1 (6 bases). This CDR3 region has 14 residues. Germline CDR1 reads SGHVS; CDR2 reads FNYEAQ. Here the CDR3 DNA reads TGTGCCAGCAGCCTGCGACAGGATAATTCCCCCCTCCACTTT. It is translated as CASSLRQDNSPLHF.

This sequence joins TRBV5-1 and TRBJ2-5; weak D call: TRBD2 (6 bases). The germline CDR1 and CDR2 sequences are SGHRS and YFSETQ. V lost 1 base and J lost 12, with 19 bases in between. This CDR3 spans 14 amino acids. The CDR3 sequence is CASSLKSQGGLEYF. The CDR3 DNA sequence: TGCGCCAGCAGCTTGAAGAGTCAGGGAGGCCTTGAGTACTTC.

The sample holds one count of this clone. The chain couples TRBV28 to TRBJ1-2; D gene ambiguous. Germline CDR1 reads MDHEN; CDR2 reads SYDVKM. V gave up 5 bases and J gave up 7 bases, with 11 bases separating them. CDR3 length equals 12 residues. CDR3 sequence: CASSLPGSGYTF. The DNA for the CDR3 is TGTGCCAGCAGTCTCCCGGGGTCTGGCTACACCTTC.

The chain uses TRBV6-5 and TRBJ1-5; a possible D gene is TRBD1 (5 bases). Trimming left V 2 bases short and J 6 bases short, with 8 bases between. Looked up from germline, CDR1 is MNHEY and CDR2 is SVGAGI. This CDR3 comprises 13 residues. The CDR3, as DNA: TGTGCCAGCAGTTACAAGGGGCCTCAGCCCCAGCATTTT. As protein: CASSYKGPQPQHF.

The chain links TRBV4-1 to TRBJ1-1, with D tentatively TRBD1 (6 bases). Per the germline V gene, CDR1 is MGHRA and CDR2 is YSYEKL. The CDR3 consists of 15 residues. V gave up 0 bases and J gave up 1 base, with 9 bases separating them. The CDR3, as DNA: TGCGCCAGCAGCCAAGAAGGGACACGGAACACTGAAGCTTTCTTT. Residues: CASSQEGTRNTEAFF.

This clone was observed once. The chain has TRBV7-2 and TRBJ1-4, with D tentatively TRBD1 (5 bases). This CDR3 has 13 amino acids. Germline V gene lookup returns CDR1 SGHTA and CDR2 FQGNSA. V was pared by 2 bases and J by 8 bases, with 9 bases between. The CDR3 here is CASSLTKGEKLFF. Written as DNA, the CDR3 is TGTGCCAGCAGCTTAACGAAGGGGGAAAAACTGTTTTTT.

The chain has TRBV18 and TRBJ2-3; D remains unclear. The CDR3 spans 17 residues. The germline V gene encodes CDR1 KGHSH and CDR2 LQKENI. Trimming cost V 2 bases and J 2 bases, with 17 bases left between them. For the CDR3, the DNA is TGTGCCAGCTCACCATTAAGGTGGGCCTCTGACACAGATACGCAGTATTTT. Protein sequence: CASSPLRWASDTDTQYF.